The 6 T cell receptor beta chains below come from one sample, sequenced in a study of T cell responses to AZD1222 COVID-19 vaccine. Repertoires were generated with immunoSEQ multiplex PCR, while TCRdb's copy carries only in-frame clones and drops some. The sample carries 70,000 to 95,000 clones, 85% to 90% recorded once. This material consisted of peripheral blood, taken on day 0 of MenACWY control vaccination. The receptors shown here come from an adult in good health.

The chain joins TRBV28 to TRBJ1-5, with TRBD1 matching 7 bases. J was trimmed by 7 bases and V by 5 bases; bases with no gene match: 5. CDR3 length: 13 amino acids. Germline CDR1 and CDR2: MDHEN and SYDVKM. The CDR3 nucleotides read TGTGCCAGCAGTGCCAGGGGGAACCAGCCCCAGCATTTT. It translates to CASSARGNQPQHF.

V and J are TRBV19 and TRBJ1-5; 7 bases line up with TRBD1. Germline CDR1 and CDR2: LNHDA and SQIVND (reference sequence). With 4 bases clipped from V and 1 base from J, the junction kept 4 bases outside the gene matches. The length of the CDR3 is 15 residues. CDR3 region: CASSSAGGSNQPQHF. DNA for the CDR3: TGTGCCAGTAGTAGCGCAGGGGGGAGCAATCAGCCCCAGCATTTT.

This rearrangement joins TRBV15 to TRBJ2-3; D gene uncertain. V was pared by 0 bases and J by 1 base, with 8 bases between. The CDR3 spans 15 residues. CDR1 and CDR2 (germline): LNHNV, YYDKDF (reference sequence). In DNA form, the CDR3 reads TGTGCCACCAGCAGAGATCGGCAGGGCACAGATACGCAGTATTTT. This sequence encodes CATSRDRQGTDTQYF.

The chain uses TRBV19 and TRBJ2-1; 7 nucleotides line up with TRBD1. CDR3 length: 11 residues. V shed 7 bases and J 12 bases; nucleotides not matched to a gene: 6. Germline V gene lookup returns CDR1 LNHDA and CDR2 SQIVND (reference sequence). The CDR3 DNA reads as TGTGCCAGTACGTCGACAGGGATGCAGTTCTTC. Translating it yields CASTSTGMQFF.

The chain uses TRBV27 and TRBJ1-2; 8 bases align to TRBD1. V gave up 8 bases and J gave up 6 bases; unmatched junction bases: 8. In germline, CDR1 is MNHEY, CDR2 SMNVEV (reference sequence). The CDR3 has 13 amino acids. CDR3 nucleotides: TGTGCCAGCGCCGGACAGGGTGGAAATGGCTACACCTTC. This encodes CASAGQGGNGYTF.

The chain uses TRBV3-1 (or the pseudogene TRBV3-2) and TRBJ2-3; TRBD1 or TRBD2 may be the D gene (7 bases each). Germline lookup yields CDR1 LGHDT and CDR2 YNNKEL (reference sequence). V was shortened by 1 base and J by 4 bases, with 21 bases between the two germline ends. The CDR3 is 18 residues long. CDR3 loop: CASSQVPGRRGRPDTQYF. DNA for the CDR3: TGTGCCAGCAGCCAAGTTCCCGGGAGGAGGGGGCGCCCAGATACGCAGTATTTT.